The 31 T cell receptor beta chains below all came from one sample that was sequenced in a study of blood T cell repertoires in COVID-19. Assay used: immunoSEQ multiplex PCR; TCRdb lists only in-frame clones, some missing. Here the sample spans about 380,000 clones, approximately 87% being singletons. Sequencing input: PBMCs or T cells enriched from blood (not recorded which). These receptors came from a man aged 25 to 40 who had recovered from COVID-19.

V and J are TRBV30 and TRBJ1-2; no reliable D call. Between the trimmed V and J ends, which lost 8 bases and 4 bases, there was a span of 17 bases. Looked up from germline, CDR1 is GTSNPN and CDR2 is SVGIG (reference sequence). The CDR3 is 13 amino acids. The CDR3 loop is CASHHGSSYGYTF. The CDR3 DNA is TGTGCCAGCCATCACGGGTCCTCCTATGGCTACACCTTC. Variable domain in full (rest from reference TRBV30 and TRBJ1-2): SQTIHQWPATLVQPVGSPLSLECTVEGTSNPNLYWYRQAAGRGLQLLFYSVGIGQISSEVPQNLSASRPQDRQFILSSKKLLLSDSGFYLCASHHGSSYGYTFGSGTRLTVV.

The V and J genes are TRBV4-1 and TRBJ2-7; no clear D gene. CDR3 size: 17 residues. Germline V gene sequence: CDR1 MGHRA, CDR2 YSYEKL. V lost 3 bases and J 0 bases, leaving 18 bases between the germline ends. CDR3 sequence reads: CASSHGMGAPSSYEQYF. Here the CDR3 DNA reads TGCGCCAGCAGCCATGGTATGGGCGCCCCAAGCTCCTACGAGCAGTACTTC.

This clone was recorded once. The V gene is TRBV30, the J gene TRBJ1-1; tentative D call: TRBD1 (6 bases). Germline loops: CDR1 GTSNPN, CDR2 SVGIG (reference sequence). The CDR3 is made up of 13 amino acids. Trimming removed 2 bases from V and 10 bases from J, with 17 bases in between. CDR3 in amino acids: CAWSSSPQGAAFF. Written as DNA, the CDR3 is TGTGCCTGGAGTTCCTCCCCACAGGGAGCAGCTTTCTTT. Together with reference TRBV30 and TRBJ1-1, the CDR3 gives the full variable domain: SQTIHQWPATLVQPVGSPLSLECTVEGTSNPNLYWYRQAAGRGLQLLFYSVGIGQISSEVPQNLSASRPQDRQFILSSKKLLLSDSGFYLCAWSSSPQGAAFFGQGTRLTVV.

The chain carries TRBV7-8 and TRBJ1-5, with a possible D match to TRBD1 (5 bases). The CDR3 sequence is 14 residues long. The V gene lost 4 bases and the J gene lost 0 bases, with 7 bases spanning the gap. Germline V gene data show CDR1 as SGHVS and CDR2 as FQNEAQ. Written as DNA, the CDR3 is TGTGCCAGCAGCTCGACAGATAGCAATCAGCCCCAGCATTTT. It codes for CASSSTDSNQPQHF.

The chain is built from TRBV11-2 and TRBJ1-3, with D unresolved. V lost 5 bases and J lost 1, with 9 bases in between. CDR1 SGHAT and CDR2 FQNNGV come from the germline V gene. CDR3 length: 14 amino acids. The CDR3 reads CASSVTRSGNTIYF. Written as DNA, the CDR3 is TGTGCCAGCAGCGTTACAAGATCTGGAAACACCATATATTTT.

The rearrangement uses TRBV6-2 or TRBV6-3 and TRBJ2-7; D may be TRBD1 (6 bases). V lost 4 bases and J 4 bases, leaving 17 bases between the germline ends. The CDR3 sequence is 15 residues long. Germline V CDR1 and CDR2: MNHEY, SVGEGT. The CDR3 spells CASSSHSRGGYEQYF. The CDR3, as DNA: TGTGCCAGCAGTTCGCACAGCCGAGGGGGATACGAGCAGTACTTC.

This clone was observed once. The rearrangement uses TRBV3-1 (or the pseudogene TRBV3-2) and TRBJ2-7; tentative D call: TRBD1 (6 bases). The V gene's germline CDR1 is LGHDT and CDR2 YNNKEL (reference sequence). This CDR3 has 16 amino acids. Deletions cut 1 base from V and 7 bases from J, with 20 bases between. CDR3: CASSQGVRDKGREQYF. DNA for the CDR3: TGTGCCAGCAGCCAAGGAGTCCGGGACAAGGGCAGGGAGCAGTACTTC.

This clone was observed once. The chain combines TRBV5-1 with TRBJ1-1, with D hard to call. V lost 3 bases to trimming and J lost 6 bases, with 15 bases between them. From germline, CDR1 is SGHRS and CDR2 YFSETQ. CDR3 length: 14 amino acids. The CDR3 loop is CASSSMASGPEAFF. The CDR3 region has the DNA TGCGCCAGCAGCTCCATGGCCAGCGGGCCTGAAGCTTTCTTT.

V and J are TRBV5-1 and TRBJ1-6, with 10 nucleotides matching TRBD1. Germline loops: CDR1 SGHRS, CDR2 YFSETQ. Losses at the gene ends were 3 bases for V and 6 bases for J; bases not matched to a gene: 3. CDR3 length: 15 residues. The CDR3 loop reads CASSSGDRGNSPLHF. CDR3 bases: TGCGCCAGCAGCTCGGGGGACAGGGGTAATTCACCCCTCCACTTT.

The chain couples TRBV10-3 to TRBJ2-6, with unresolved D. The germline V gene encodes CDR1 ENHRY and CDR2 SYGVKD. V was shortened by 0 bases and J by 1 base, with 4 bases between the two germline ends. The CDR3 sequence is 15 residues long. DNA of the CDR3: TGTGCCATCAGTGAGTCGTATTCTGGGGCCAACGTCCTGACTTTC. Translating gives CAISESYSGANVLTF.

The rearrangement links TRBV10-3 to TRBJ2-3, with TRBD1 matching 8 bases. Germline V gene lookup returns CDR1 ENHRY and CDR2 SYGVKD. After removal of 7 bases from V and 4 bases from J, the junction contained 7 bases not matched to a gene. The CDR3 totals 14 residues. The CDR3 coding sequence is TGTGCCATCACTGTTCAGGGGGCCTCAGATACGCAGTATTTT. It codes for CAITVQGASDTQYF.

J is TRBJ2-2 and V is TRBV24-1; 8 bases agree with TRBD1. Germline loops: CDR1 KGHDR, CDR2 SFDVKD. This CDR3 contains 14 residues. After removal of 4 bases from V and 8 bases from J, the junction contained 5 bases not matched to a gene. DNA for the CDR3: TGTGCCACCAGTGAGACAGGGGCGCTGGGGGAGCTGTTTTTT. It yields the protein CATSETGALGELFF.

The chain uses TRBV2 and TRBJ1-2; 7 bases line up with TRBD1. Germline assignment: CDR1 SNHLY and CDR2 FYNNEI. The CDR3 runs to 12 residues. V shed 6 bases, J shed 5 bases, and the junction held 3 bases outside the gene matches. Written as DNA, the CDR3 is TGTGCCAGCAGCCCACAGGGGTATGGCTACACCTTC. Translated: CASSPQGYGYTF.

CDR3 loop: CASSRRQGAVDYGYTF. The CDR3 region has the DNA TGTGCCAGTAGTAGGAGACAGGGGGCTGTGGACTATGGCTACACCTTC. V usage is TRBV19 and J usage is TRBJ1-2; the match to TRBD1 covers 10 bases. The CDR3 spans 16 residues. V shed 4 bases, J shed 3 bases, and the junction held 8 bases outside the gene matches. Germline-derived CDR1 and CDR2 are LNHDA and SQIVND (reference sequence).

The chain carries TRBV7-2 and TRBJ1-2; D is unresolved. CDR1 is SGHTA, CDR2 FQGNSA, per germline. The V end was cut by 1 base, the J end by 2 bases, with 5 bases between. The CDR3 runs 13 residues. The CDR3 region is CASSLGENYGYTF. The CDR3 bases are TGTGCCAGCAGCTTAGGGGAGAACTATGGCTACACCTTC.

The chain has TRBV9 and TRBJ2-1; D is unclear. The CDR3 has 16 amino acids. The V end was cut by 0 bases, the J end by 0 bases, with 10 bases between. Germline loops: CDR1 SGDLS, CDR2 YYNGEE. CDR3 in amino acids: CASSVELQSSYNEQFF. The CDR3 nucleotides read TGTGCCAGCAGCGTAGAACTCCAAAGCTCCTACAATGAGCAGTTCTTC.

CDR3 sequence reads: CASSQKGETQYF. The CDR3 bases are TGTGCCAGCAGCCAGAAGGGGGAGACCCAGTACTTC. The chain joins TRBV3-1 (or the pseudogene TRBV3-2) to TRBJ2-5, with a tentative D call TRBD1 (5 bases). V lost 3 bases, J lost 5 bases, and 7 bases lay in between. CDR3 length equals 12 residues. In germline, CDR1 is LGHDT, CDR2 YNNKEL (reference sequence).

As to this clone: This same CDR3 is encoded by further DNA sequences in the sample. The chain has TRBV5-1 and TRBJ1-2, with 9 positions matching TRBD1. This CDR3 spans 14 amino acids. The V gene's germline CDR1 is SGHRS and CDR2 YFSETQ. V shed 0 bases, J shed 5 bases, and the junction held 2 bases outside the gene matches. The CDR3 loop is CASSLGDRGYGYTF. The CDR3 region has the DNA TGCGCCAGCAGCTTGGGTGACAGGGGGTATGGCTACACCTTC.

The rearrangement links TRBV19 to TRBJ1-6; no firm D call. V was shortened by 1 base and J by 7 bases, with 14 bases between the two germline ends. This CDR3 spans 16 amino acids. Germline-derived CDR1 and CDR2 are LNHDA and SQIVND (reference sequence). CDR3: CASSIGPGILNSPLHF. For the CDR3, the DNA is TGTGCCAGTAGTATAGGACCCGGGATTTTAAATTCACCCCTCCACTTT.

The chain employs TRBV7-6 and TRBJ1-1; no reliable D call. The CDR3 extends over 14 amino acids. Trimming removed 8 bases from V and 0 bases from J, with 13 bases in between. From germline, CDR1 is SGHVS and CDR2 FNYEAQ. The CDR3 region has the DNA TGTGCCAGCGGGCCGGTTTCCTTGAACACTGAAGCTTTCTTT. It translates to CASGPVSLNTEAFF.

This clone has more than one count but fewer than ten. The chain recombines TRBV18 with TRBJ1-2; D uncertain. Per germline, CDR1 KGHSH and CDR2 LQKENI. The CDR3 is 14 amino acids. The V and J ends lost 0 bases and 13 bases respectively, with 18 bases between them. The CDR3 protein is CASSPPSITGMSTF. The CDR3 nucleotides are TGTGCCAGCTCACCACCGAGTATTACGGGAATGAGCACCTTC.

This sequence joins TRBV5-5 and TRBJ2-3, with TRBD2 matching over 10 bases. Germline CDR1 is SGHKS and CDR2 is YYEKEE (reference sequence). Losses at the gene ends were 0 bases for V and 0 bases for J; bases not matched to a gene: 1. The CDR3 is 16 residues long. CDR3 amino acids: CASSLETSGSTDTQYF. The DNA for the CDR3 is TGTGCCAGCAGCTTGGAGACTAGCGGGAGCACAGATACGCAGTATTTT.

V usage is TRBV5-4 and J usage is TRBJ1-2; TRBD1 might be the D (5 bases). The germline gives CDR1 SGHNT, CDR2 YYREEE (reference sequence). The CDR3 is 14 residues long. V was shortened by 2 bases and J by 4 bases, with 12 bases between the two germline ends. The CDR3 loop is CASSFVQGTYGYTF. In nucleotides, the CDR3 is TGTGCCAGCAGCTTCGTTCAGGGCACCTATGGCTACACCTTC.

CDR3 nucleotide sequence: TGTGCCAGCTCACCGTCCGGGTACTCCTACGAGCAGTACTTC. As protein: CASSPSGYSYEQYF. The chain uses TRBV18 and TRBJ2-7; no clear D gene. The germline V gene encodes CDR1 KGHSH and CDR2 LQKENI. Trimming pared 3 bases from V and 0 bases from J, leaving 9 bases between. The CDR3 is 14 residues long. The full variable domain, its missing parts supplied by reference TRBV18 and TRBJ2-7, is NAGVMQNPRHLVRRRGQEARLRCSPMKGHSHVYWYRQLPEEGLKFMVYLQKENIIDESGMPKERFSAEFPKEGPSILRIQQVVRGDSAAYFCASSPSGYSYEQYFGPGTRLTVT.

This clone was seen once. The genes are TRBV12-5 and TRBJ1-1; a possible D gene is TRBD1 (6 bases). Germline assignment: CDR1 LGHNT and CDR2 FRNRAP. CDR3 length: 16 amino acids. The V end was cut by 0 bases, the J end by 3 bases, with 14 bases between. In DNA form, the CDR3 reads TGTGCTAGTGGTTTGGTACTAACAGGGAGGGACACTGAAGCTTTCTTT. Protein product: CASGLVLTGRDTEAFF.

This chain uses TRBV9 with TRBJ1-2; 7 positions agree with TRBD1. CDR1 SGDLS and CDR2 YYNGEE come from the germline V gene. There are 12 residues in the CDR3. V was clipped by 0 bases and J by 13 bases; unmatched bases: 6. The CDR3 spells CASSVGRQGSTF. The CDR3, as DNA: TGTGCCAGCAGCGTAGGAAGACAGGGAAGCACCTTC.

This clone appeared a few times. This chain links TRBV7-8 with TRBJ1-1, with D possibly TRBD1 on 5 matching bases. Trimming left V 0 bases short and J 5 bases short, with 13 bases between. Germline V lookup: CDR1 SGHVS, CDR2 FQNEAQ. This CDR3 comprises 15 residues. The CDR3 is CASSLAWDSWTEAFF. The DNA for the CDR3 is TGTGCCAGCAGCTTAGCTTGGGACTCTTGGACTGAAGCTTTCTTT.

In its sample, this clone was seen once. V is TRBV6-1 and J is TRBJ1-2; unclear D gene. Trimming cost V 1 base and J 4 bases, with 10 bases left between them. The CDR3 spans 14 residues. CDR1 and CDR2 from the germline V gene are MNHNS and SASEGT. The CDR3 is CASSEVAGTYGYTF. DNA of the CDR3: TGTGCCAGCAGTGAAGTGGCGGGCACCTATGGCTACACCTTC.

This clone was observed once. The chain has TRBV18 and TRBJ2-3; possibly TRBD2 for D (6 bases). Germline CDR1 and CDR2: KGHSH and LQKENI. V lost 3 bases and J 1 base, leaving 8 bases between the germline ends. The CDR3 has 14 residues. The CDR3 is CASSPPGGTDTQYF. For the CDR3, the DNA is TGTGCCAGCTCACCGCCGGGGGGCACAGATACGCAGTATTTT.

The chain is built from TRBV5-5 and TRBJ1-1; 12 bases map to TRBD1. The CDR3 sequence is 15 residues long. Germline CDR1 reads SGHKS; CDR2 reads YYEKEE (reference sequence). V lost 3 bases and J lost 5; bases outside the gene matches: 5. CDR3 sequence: CASSSGQGAMTEAFF. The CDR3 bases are TGTGCCAGCAGCTCGGGACAGGGGGCGATGACTGAAGCTTTCTTT.

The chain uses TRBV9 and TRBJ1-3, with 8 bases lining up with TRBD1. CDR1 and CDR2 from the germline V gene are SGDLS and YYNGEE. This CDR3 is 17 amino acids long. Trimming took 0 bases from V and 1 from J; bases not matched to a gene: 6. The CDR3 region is CASSVAWTGSSGNTIYF. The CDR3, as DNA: TGTGCCAGCAGCGTAGCCTGGACAGGGTCTTCTGGAAACACCATATATTTT.